The rows below give T cell receptor beta chains drawn from one sample of a study of cytomegalovirus exposure and HLA in healthy donors. This table comes from immunoSEQ multiplex PCR, and its TCRdb copy is limited to in-frame clones, with some not included. In the table there are about 140,000 clones, about 80% of which are singletons. Sequenced material: PBMCs. These receptors were collected from a male donor in good health and CMV-seronegative. The CDR3 runs from the conserved cysteine through the conserved F or W. The D gene is left open where the match is weak. A row's size may be missing; if present it is once, few, many or a size class.

v_gene	abundance	j_gene	d_gene	CDR3aa	CDR3nt
TRBV28	once	TRBJ1-5	.	CASVREGNQPQHF	TGTGCCAGCGTGAGGGAGGGGAATCAGCCCCAGCATTTT
TRBV5-4	once	TRBJ2-1	.	CASSRIELANEQFF	TGTGCCAGCAGCCGCATCGAGCTAGCCAATGAGCAGTTCTTC
TRBV7-2	.	TRBJ1-2	.	CASSIGGGGYGYTF	TGTGCCAGCAGCATAGGTGGCGGGGGCTATGGCTACACCTTC
TRBV4-3	.	TRBJ2-4	.	CASSQGGGRKNIQYF	TGCGCCAGCAGCCAAGGTGGGGGGAGGAAAAACATTCAGTACTTC
TRBV10-3	.	TRBJ1-3	.	CAISDSNTIYF	TGTGCCATCAGTGACTCAAACACCATATATTTT
TRBV2	.	TRBJ1-2	TRBD1	CASNEQGAIGLLLRGYTF	TGTGCCAGCAATGAACAGGGGGCGATTGGTCTTCTTTTGCGTGGCTACACCTTC
TRBV7-9	.	TRBJ1-4	.	CASRGTDHNEKLFF	TGTGCCAGCAGGGGGACTGATCATAATGAAAAACTGTTTTTT
TRBV13	few	TRBJ2-3	TRBD1	CASSPQGQGPFTDTQYF	TGTGCCAGCAGCCCCCAAGGACAGGGTCCCTTCACAGATACGCAGTATTTT
TRBV6-6	few	TRBJ1-4	.	CASAQVATNEKLFF	TGTGCCAGCGCGCAGGTAGCAACTAATGAAAAACTGTTTTTT
TRBV4-2	.	TRBJ1-4	.	CASSQGGGANEKLFF	TGTGCCAGCAGCCAAGGGGGGGGAGCTAATGAAAAACTGTTTTTT
TRBV4-2	.	TRBJ2-1	TRBD2	CASSVAGSYNEQFF	TGTGCCAGCAGCGTAGCGGGCTCCTACAATGAGCAGTTCTTC
TRBV6-1	.	TRBJ2-2	.	CASSYQGNTGELFF	TGTGCCAGCAGTTATCAGGGAAACACCGGGGAGCTGTTTTTT
TRBV6-5	.	TRBJ1-2	TRBD1	CASSYLGQGGWGYTF	TGTGCCAGCAGTTATCTTGGACAGGGCGGTTGGGGCTACACCTTC
TRBV28	once	TRBJ1-2	.	CASSLKGQGYTF	TGTGCCAGCAGTTTAAAAGGACAGGGCTACACCTTC
TRBV28	once	TRBJ1-3	.	CASSELTGTINTIYF	TGTGCCAGCAGTGAATTAACCGGGACAATAAACACCATATATTTT
TRBV7-3	.	TRBJ1-6	TRBD1	CASSQDGTGGRSPLHF	TGTGCCAGCAGCCAGGACGGGACAGGGGGTAGGTCACCCCTCCACTTT
TRBV19	.	TRBJ2-1	.	CASSIGPASNEQFF	TGTGCCAGTAGTATAGGGCCAGCGAGTAATGAGCAGTTCTTC
TRBV7-9	.	TRBJ1-1	.	CASSLTGNTEAFF	TGTGCCAGCAGCTTAACGGGTAATACTGAAGCTTTCTTT
TRBV30	.	TRBJ1-5	.	CAWRGTDQPQHF	TGTGCCTGGAGGGGCACTGATCAGCCCCAGCATTTT
TRBV19	few	TRBJ1-5	.	CASSSNRGVSNQPQHF	TGTGCCAGTAGTTCTAACCGGGGGGTAAGCAATCAGCCCCAGCATTTT
TRBV28	.	TRBJ1-6	TRBD1	CASSFQTGVDSPLHF	TGTGCCAGCAGCTTTCAGACAGGGGTCGATTCACCCCTCCACTTT
TRBV2	.	TRBJ1-2	TRBD1	CASSPGTGMSGYTF	TGTGCCAGCAGTCCTGGGACAGGGATGAGTGGCTACACCTTC
TRBV7-9	many	TRBJ2-2	TRBD2	CASSPLEIAGYTGELFF	TGTGCCAGCAGCCCTCTCGAAATAGCGGGATACACCGGGGAGCTGTTTTTT
TRBV28	.	TRBJ2-7	.	CASSPTGTQSSYEQYF	TGTGCCAGCAGTCCGACCGGGACACAAAGCTCCTACGAGCAGTACTTC
TRBV28	.	TRBJ1-1	.	CASSGQAIKSEAFF	TGTGCCAGCAGCGGACAAGCTATCAAGTCTGAAGCTTTCTTT
TRBV6-1	.	TRBJ1-1	.	CASTVNTEAFF	TGTGCCAGCACGGTGAACACTGAAGCTTTCTTT
TRBV5-6	.	TRBJ2-7	.	CASSLSGFYEQYF	TGTGCCAGCAGCTTGAGTGGCTTCTACGAGCAGTACTTC
TRBV11-2	.	TRBJ2-7	TRBD1	CASSSDRSHEQYF	TGTGCCAGCAGCTCGGACAGGAGCCACGAGCAGTACTTC
TRBV7-7	.	TRBJ2-5	TRBD2	CASSPGLAGGLGETQYF	TGTGCCAGCAGCCCGGGACTAGCGGGGGGGCTCGGGGAGACCCAGTACTTC
TRBV27	.	TRBJ1-2	.	CASSLGPDSYYGYTF	TGTGCCAGCAGTTTAGGCCCGGACAGCTACTATGGCTACACCTTC
TRBV4-1	few	TRBJ1-1	.	CASSPNSWGRKAEAFF	TGCGCCAGCAGCCCGAATAGTTGGGGGCGAAAGGCTGAAGCTTTCTTT
TRBV19	.	TRBJ2-2	.	CASSIVSRELFF	TGTGCCAGTAGTATAGTATCCCGGGAGCTGTTTTTT
TRBV27	.	TRBJ2-7	TRBD1	CASRFGTGYEQYF	TGTGCCAGCAGATTCGGGACAGGCTACGAGCAGTACTTC
TRBV28	once	TRBJ2-7	TRBD1	CASSAEGQGTYEQYF	TGTGCCAGCAGTGCGGAGGGACAGGGGACCTACGAGCAGTACTTC
TRBV5-5	.	TRBJ1-4	.	CASSSLQATGSKLFF	TGTGCCAGCAGTTCCTTACAGGCCACGGGTTCAAAACTGTTTTTT
TRBV7-3	few	TRBJ2-1	TRBD2	CASSPRLAGDNEQFF	TGTGCCAGCAGTCCCCGACTAGCGGGGGACAATGAGCAGTTCTTC
TRBV4-3	.	TRBJ2-7	TRBD1	CASSQSTGQERAYF	TGCGCCAGCAGCCAAAGTACGGGACAGGAAAGGGCGTACTTC
TRBV5-1	.	TRBJ1-6	.	CASSSTGDSPLHF	TGCGCCAGCAGCTCGACAGGTGATTCACCCCTCCACTTT
TRBV2	.	TRBJ2-7	.	CASIPSGDGYEQYF	TGTGCCAGCATTCCTTCGGGGGATGGCTACGAGCAGTACTTC
TRBV9	once	TRBJ2-5	TRBD2	CASSLRAGGRETQYF	TGTGCCAGCAGCCTACGAGCGGGGGGGCGAGAGACCCAGTACTTC
TRBV30	medium-sized	TRBJ2-7	TRBD1	CAWSVGQGYEQYF	TGTGCCTGGAGTGTAGGACAGGGCTACGAGCAGTACTTC
TRBV6-1	few	TRBJ2-7	.	CASSENGALSEQYF	TGTGCCAGCAGTGAAAATGGGGCCCTCTCCGAGCAGTACTTC
TRBV4-3	once	TRBJ1-2	.	CASSPEGRGGYTF	TGCGCCAGCAGCCCCGAAGGACGGGGTGGCTACACCTTC
TRBV10-3	.	TRBJ2-1	.	CAITPGQRIDNEQFF	TGTGCCATCACACCTGGACAGAGGATTGACAATGAGCAGTTCTTC
TRBV5-8	.	TRBJ1-1	.	CASSRGENPRTEAFF	TGTGCCAGCAGCCGGGGAGAGAACCCCCGAACTGAAGCTTTCTTT
TRBV9	.	TRBJ1-2	.	CASSAGHLRGYGYTF	TGTGCCAGCAGCGCAGGACACCTCCGAGGCTATGGCTACACCTTC
TRBV27	.	TRBJ1-2	.	CASSLGRNYGYTF	TGTGCCAGCAGTTTAGGCAGGAACTATGGCTACACCTTC
TRBV9	few	TRBJ2-7	TRBD2	CASSVRWGGEQYF	TGTGCCAGCAGCGTAAGGTGGGGGGGCGAGCAGTACTTC
TRBV11-2	.	TRBJ1-2	TRBD1	CASSMLEGQWAHGHTF	TGTGCCAGCAGCATGTTAGAGGGACAGTGGGCGCATGGCCACACCTTC
TRBV30	.	TRBJ1-2	.	CAWSLIGISYGYTF	TGTGCCTGGAGTCTCATCGGGATTAGCTATGGCTACACCTTC
TRBV7-2	.	TRBJ2-3	.	CASSLAPGDTQYF	TGTGCCAGCAGCTTAGCCCCGGGGGATACGCAGTATTTT
TRBV7-6	.	TRBJ2-5	.	CASSLGAETQYF	TGTGCCAGCAGCTTAGGGGCAGAGACCCAGTACTTC
TRBV27	.	TRBJ2-5	TRBD1	CASRVGQGTGEQYF	TGTGCCAGCAGGGTAGGACAGGGGACTGGGGAGCAGTACTTC